This passage covers 21 T cell receptor beta chains from one sample sequenced in a study of blood T cell repertoires in COVID-19. This table comes from immunoSEQ multiplex PCR, and its TCRdb copy is limited to in-frame clones, with some not included. This table holds about 160,000 clones, roughly 90% found once. The sample comprised peripheral blood. All receptors derive from a man aged 55 to 69 with acute or convalescent COVID-19.

The gene calls are TRBV6-6 and TRBJ1-2; 12 nucleotides match TRBD1. The CDR3 is made up of 14 amino acids. Trimming at V came to 6 bases and at J to 8 bases, leaving 7 bases not matched to a gene. Germline CDR1 is MNHNY and CDR2 is SVGAGI (reference sequence). CDR3 protein: CASREGQGAKGYTF. The CDR3 DNA sequence: TGTGCCAGCAGAGAGGGACAGGGGGCAAAAGGCTACACCTTC.

The chain has TRBV10-3 and TRBJ2-3, with a tentative D call TRBD2 (7 bases). Germline CDR1 is ENHRY and CDR2 is SYGVKD. This CDR3 spans 16 amino acids. Trimming took 0 bases from V and 4 from J, leaving 14 bases between them. The CDR3 bases are TGTGCCATCAGTGAGTCTGAGGGGGGGCCAGCAGATACGCAGTATTTT. It yields the protein CAISESEGGPADTQYF.

A single count supports this clone. The V and J genes are TRBV7-6 and TRBJ2-2, with 8 positions matching TRBD1. V was clipped by 5 bases and J by 2 bases; unmatched bases: 4. The CDR3 sequence is 15 residues long. The V gene's germline CDR1 is SGHVS and CDR2 FNYEAQ. CDR3 nucleotide sequence: TGTGCCAGCAGCGCTGGACAGGGAAACACCGGGGAGCTGTTTTTT. Protein sequence: CASSAGQGNTGELFF.

The chain combines TRBV28 with TRBJ1-4; 7 nucleotides match TRBD1. Per germline, CDR1 MDHEN and CDR2 SYDVKM. This CDR3 spans 13 amino acids. J gave up 2 bases and V 8 bases, and 2 bases lay outside the gene matches. CDR3 sequence: CASLQGTNEKLFF. The CDR3 DNA reads TGTGCCAGCTTACAGGGGACTAATGAAAAACTGTTTTTT.

This clone has a handful of counts. The chain recombines TRBV10-3 with TRBJ2-3; D is perhaps TRBD2 (7 bases). Germline V gene sequence: CDR1 ENHRY, CDR2 SYGVKD. The ends were cut back, 5 bases at V and 1 base at J, with 19 bases in the middle. The CDR3 contains 17 residues. The CDR3 coding sequence is TGTGCCATCAGTTCGTCCGTACAGGGAGGGGGCACAGATACGCAGTATTTT. The encoded protein is CAISSSVQGGGTDTQYF.

In this sample, this clone turned up once. The chain joins TRBV5-1 to TRBJ2-5, with a possible D match to TRBD2 (6 bases). Germline CDR1 and CDR2: SGHRS and YFSETQ. With 4 bases removed from V and 2 bases from J, the gap between germline ends came to 12 bases. The CDR3 spans 14 residues. CDR3 sequence reads: CASSLGTLQETQYF. CDR3 coding DNA: TGCGCCAGCAGCCTAGGGACTTTACAAGAGACCCAGTACTTC.

V usage is TRBV5-1 and J usage is TRBJ2-7; weak D call: TRBD1 (6 bases). V dropped 4 bases and J dropped 2 bases, with 16 bases sitting between them. Germline CDR1 reads SGHRS; CDR2 reads YFSETQ. This CDR3 is 15 amino acids long. In nucleotides, the CDR3 is TGCGCCAGCAGCCTAACAGGGACGGGCACCTACGAGCAGTACTTC. This translates into CASSLTGTGTYEQYF.

This clone was counted a single time. Different DNA sequences within this sample yield the same CDR3. The chain couples TRBV20-1 to TRBJ2-7; D ambiguous. V was cut by 2 bases and J by 5 bases, with 7 bases left in between. The germline gives CDR1 DFQATT, CDR2 SNEGSKA (reference sequence). This CDR3 is built from 11 residues. CDR3 in DNA: TGCAGTGCTAGATCGGGTCACGAGCAGTACTTC. It yields the protein CSARSGHEQYF.

The chain is built from TRBV18 and TRBJ1-3, with TRBD1 matching over 8 bases. The CDR3 has 19 amino acids. V trimming: 2 bases; J trimming: 4 bases; junction bases outside the gene matches: 16. Germline V gene data show CDR1 as KGHSH and CDR2 as LQKENI. CDR3 region: CASSPNQVGQGASGNTIYF. The DNA of the CDR3 is TGTGCCAGCTCACCAAATCAGGTCGGTCAGGGGGCGTCCGGAAACACCATATATTTT.

V is TRBV5-1 and J is TRBJ2-2; D gene ambiguous. CDR3 length: 15 residues. V lost 0 bases and J lost 3, with 9 bases in between. Germline values: CDR1 SGHRS, CDR2 YFSETQ. CDR3 region: CASSLVAVHTGELFF. The CDR3, as DNA: TGCGCCAGCAGCTTGGTAGCAGTGCACACCGGGGAGCTGTTTTTT.

The chain employs TRBV2 and TRBJ1-5, with 9 bases matching TRBD1. CDR1 is SNHLY, CDR2 FYNNEI, per germline. J gave up 0 bases and V 7 bases, and 10 bases lay outside the gene matches. The CDR3 loop spans 17 amino acids. The CDR3 sequence: CASTPSGQGYSNQPQHF. CDR3 sequence (DNA): TGTGCCAGCACGCCCTCCGGACAGGGGTATAGCAATCAGCCCCAGCATTTT.

V usage is TRBV14 and J usage is TRBJ2-7, with 10 bases aligning to TRBD2. There are 17 residues in the CDR3. V lost 3 bases to trimming and J lost 3 bases; unmatched junction nucleotides: 11. Looked up from germline, CDR1 is SGHDN and CDR2 is FVKESK. DNA for the CDR3: TGTGCCAGCAGCCAGGGAAACCTAGCGGGGGACCTCTACGAGCAGTACTTC. Encoded protein: CASSQGNLAGDLYEQYF.

The chain combines TRBV2 with TRBJ1-5; a possible D gene is TRBD1 (6 bases). Germline V CDR1 and CDR2: SNHLY, FYNNEI. The CDR3 extends over 16 amino acids. Trimming shortened V by 4 bases and J by 7 bases, and 20 bases separated the two germline ends. The CDR3 loop reads CASSGSMRGLKQPQHF. CDR3 DNA: TGTGCCAGCAGTGGTAGTATGCGGGGGCTCAAACAGCCCCAGCATTTT.

The V call is TRBV3-1 (or the pseudogene TRBV3-2), the J call TRBJ1-2; 7 bases are a match to TRBD1. The CDR3 spans 15 residues. The junction had 9 bases not matched to a gene; V was cut back by 3 bases and J by 5 bases. Germline values: CDR1 LGHDT, CDR2 YNNKEL (reference sequence). In DNA, the CDR3 is TGTGCCAGCAGCCAGGAGGGACAGCGGAATTATGGCTACACCTTC. Amino acid sequence: CASSQEGQRNYGYTF.

A word on this clone: Other DNA sequences from this sample encode an identical CDR3 as well. The chain uses TRBV14 and TRBJ1-1; 7 bases map to TRBD1. CDR1 and CDR2 (germline): SGHDN, FVKESK. V was pared by 4 bases and J by 5 bases, with 1 base of the junction left unmatched. The CDR3 totals 12 residues. CDR3 nucleotide sequence: TGTGCCAGCAGCCCACAGGGGACTGAAGCTTTCTTT. Translating it yields CASSPQGTEAFF.

J is TRBJ1-2 and V is TRBV3-1 (or the pseudogene TRBV3-2); 7 bases fit TRBD1. With 3 bases clipped from V and 7 bases from J, the junction kept 2 bases outside the gene matches. Germline CDR1 is LGHDT and CDR2 is YNNKEL (reference sequence). The CDR3 loop spans 12 amino acids. CDR3 in amino acids: CASSHDRAGYTF. For the CDR3, the DNA is TGTGCCAGCAGCCATGACAGGGCTGGCTACACCTTC.

The CDR3 DNA reads as TGCGCCAGCAGCCCCTCGGCAACTGGGGGGGCTGGAAACACCATATATTTT. This encodes CASSPSATGGAGNTIYF. This chain connects TRBV4-3 to TRBJ1-3; D possibly corresponds to TRBD1 (5 bases). The CDR3 has 17 residues. Trimming removed 4 bases from V and 2 bases from J, with 18 bases in between. The germline V gene has CDR1 LGHNA and CDR2 YSLEER.

The V call is TRBV29-1, the J call TRBJ1-6; 7 bases line up with TRBD1. The CDR3 consists of 13 residues. J gave up 9 bases and V 6 bases, and 8 bases lay outside the gene matches. Germline-derived CDR1 and CDR2 are SQVTM and ANQGSEA. In nucleotides, the CDR3 is TGCAGCGTCCGGGACAGCTATTTTTCACCCCTCCACTTT. As protein: CSVRDSYFSPLHF.

The V and J genes are TRBV18 and TRBJ2-2, with TRBD1 matching 7 bases. From germline, CDR1 is KGHSH and CDR2 LQKENI. J lost 2 bases, V lost 3 bases, and 12 bases had no gene match. This CDR3 region has 18 residues. For the CDR3, the DNA is TGTGCCAGCTCACCCAAAGACATGACAGGGTCAAACACCGGGGAGCTGTTTTTT. This gives the protein CASSPKDMTGSNTGELFF.

This rearrangement joins TRBV5-5 to TRBJ1-4; 9 bases line up with TRBD1. Losses at the gene ends were 4 bases for V and 8 bases for J; bases not matched to a gene: 15. CDR1 is SGHKS and CDR2 is YYEKEE in the germline V gene (reference sequence). The CDR3 totals 17 residues. The CDR3 is CASSQIQGAGFREKLFF. The CDR3, as DNA: TGTGCCAGCAGCCAAATACAGGGGGCCGGTTTTCGAGAAAAACTGTTTTTT.

The rearrangement uses TRBV9 and TRBJ1-4; D call uncertain. The V gene lost 3 bases and the J gene lost 4 bases, with 13 bases spanning the gap. The CDR3 has 15 residues. Germline V gives CDR1 SGDLS, CDR2 YYNGEE. Written as DNA, the CDR3 is TGTGCCAGCAGCGCCCAAGGAGGATATAATGAAAAACTGTTTTTT. Protein sequence: CASSAQGGYNEKLFF.